These 8 T cell receptor beta chains were sequenced from one sample in a study of T cells in Graves' hyperthyroidism and ophthalmopathy. From RNA transcripts, TCR beta CDR3 regions were amplified. Initially, a first-round RT-PCR of the TCR CDR3 employed the HTBI primer set. TCRdb recomputed calls from the multiplex PCR reads with MiXCR, one row per CDR3 protein. The sample has around 270,000 distinct CDR3 sequences, 15% to 20% seen once. Sequenced sample: blood. Every receptor here comes from a man aged 50 to 59 with Graves' ophthalmopathy.

This clonotype was detected ten times or more. The chain employs TRBV7-9 and TRBJ2-5; D is ambiguous. The CDR3 contains 15 residues. The germline V and J ends were trimmed by 2 bases and 5 bases, with 15 bases remaining between them. Germline values: CDR1 SEHNR, CDR2 FQNEAQ (reference sequence). The CDR3 DNA is TGTGCCAGCAGCTTAAAGATGGGTTTAGGGGAGACCCAGTACTTC. Amino acids: CASSLKMGLGETQYF.

There are many counts of this clonotype. This chain uses TRBV20-1 with TRBJ1-2; no firm D call. The CDR3 runs to 9 residues. The germline V and J ends were trimmed by 1 base and 7 bases, with 1 base remaining between them. Germline CDR1 reads DFQATT; CDR2 reads SNEGSKA (reference sequence). The CDR3 sequence: CSARAGYTF. As DNA, the CDR3 is TGCAGTGCTAGAGCTGGCTACACCTTC.

The chain employs TRBV19 and TRBJ2-1; 7 nucleotides agree with TRBD1. This CDR3 spans 16 amino acids. V shed 4 bases, J shed 5 bases, and the junction held 11 bases outside the gene matches. Per germline, CDR1 LNHDA and CDR2 SQIVND (reference sequence). Here the CDR3 DNA reads TGTGCCAGTAGTACTAAGACAGGGTCAGGGCACAATGAGCAGTTCTTC. It codes for CASSTKTGSGHNEQFF.

This clonotype was counted at least ten times. V and J are TRBV15 and TRBJ2-7; no definite D call. The germline CDR1 and CDR2 sequences are LNHNV and YYDKDF (reference sequence). There are 14 residues in the CDR3. V lost 3 bases, J lost 3 bases, and 12 bases lay in between. The chain's CDR3 is CATSRGGQSYEQYF. As DNA, the CDR3 is TGTGCCACCAGCAGGGGCGGTCAGAGCTACGAGCAGTACTTC.

This clonotype was recorded at least ten times. This chain joins TRBV9 and TRBJ2-5, with 8 bases matching TRBD2. The CDR3 totals 14 residues. With V trimmed by 0 bases and J by 2 bases, 0 bases remained unmatched. Germline V gene data show CDR1 as SGDLS and CDR2 as YYNGEE. CDR3 protein: CASSVAGGQETQYF. The CDR3 coding sequence is TGTGCCAGCAGCGTAGCGGGAGGGCAAGAGACCCAGTACTTC.

The V and J genes are TRBV15 and TRBJ1-5; D gene ambiguous. The CDR3 contains 16 residues. Germline CDR1 LNHNV, CDR2 YYDKDF (reference sequence). Trimming pared 8 bases from V and 3 bases from J, leaving 20 bases between. The CDR3 region has the DNA TGTGCCACCGGGCCAAGTGGAGGGTTGGCCAATCAGCCCCAGCATTTT. Translating gives CATGPSGGLANQPQHF. The full variable domain, in which reference TRBV15 and TRBJ1-5 provide the parts outside the CDR3, is DAMVIQNPRYQVTQFGKPVTLSCSQTLNHNVMYWYQQKSSQAPKLLFHYYDKDFNNEADTPDNFQSRRPNTSFCFLDIRSPGLGDTAMYLCATGPSGGLANQPQHFGDGTRLSIL.

This clonotype was counted ten times or more. The chain carries TRBV28 and TRBJ1-4, with D perhaps TRBD1 (6 bases). The germline gives CDR1 MDHEN, CDR2 SYDVKM. CDR3 length: 13 residues. Deletions cut 6 bases from V and 6 bases from J, with 11 bases between. The CDR3: CASSNQGHEKLFF. CDR3 coding DNA: TGTGCCAGCAGCAATCAGGGGCATGAAAAACTGTTTTTT.

This clonotype was counted at least ten times. This sequence joins TRBV2 and TRBJ2-5; D call uncertain. The CDR3 consists of 14 residues. Deletions cut 6 bases from V and 1 base from J, with 12 bases between. Germline values: CDR1 SNHLY, CDR2 FYNNEI. CDR3 amino acids: CASSRRLSQETQYF. CDR3 in DNA: TGTGCCAGCAGCCGACGGCTATCCCAAGAGACCCAGTACTTC.